Below, one T cell receptor beta chain is given with its context. The data originate from a study of blood T cell repertoires in COVID-19. On the study more broadly: Sample material is recorded as cDNA or gDNA derived from T cells, B-cell-depleted T cells, or PBMCs.

Seattle's cohort entered during active infection and was followed longitudinally. Authors' methods: Reference gene primer amplification yielded estimated nucleated cell counts. Assay used: immunoSEQ multiplex PCR; TCRdb lists only in-frame clones, some missing. V and J calls and clone size come straight from that table; D and trimming were deduced from the DNA. The sample lists roughly 410,000 clones; approximately 87% were seen once. The TCR originated in a woman aged 55-69 years with COVID-19, enrolled during active disease. The sample consisted of peripheral blood.

The CDR3 protein is CASKNRDRGSEAFF. DNA of the CDR3: TGTGCCAGCAAGAACCGGGACAGGGGAAGTGAAGCTTTCTTT. The rearrangement links TRBV6-5 to TRBJ1-1; 10 nucleotides match TRBD1. The CDR3 is made up of 14 amino acids. Germline values: CDR1 MNHEY, CDR2 SVGAGI. V lost 7 bases and J lost 7; bases outside the gene matches: 9.